One sample yielded the 27 T cell receptor beta chains listed below, sequenced in a study of T cells after posttransplantation cyclophosphamide. Method: immunoSEQ multiplex PCR; TCRdb's copy keeps in-frame clones and lacks some. The data contain thousands of clones, about 80% of them singletons. A marrow graft followed busulfan-fludarabine conditioning, with cyclophosphamide on days +3 and +4. Material: PBMCs, obtained after allogeneic stem cell transplant with posttransplant cyclophosphamide. These TCRs come from a male patient between 55 and 70 years old who received an allogeneic stem cell transplant from an unrelated donor, was CMV-positive, and had no GVHD. Some T cells could come from the graft donor.

The chain employs TRBV6-1 and TRBJ1-5; TRBD1 might be the D (5 bases). Trimming took 6 bases from V and 2 from J, leaving 14 bases between them. The CDR3 totals 15 residues. The V gene's germline CDR1 is MNHNS and CDR2 SASEGT. The CDR3 here is CASSWRGEGNQPQHF. The CDR3 DNA reads TGTGCCAGCAGCTGGAGGGGTGAGGGCAATCAGCCCCAGCATTTT.

The chain carries TRBV28 and TRBJ2-1; 7 bases are a match to TRBD2. The CDR3 contains 13 residues. Germline loops: CDR1 MDHEN, CDR2 SYDVKM. With 10 bases clipped from V and 0 bases from J, the junction kept 3 bases outside the gene matches. CDR3 residues: CAIGGSSYNEQFF. Written as DNA, the CDR3 is TGTGCCATCGGGGGGAGCTCCTACAATGAGCAGTTCTTC.

This chain connects TRBV30 to TRBJ2-5, with 8 nucleotides matching TRBD1. This CDR3 is built from 15 residues. The V gene's germline CDR1 is GTSNPN and CDR2 SVGIG (reference sequence). Trimming removed 2 bases from V and 1 base from J; junction bases left unmatched: 6. CDR3 protein: CAWSWTGFAQETQYF. The CDR3 region has the DNA TGTGCCTGGAGTTGGACAGGGTTTGCCCAAGAGACCCAGTACTTC.

This clone occurred a few times. V gene TRBV19 combines with J gene TRBJ2-1; possible D gene TRBD2, 6 bases. The CDR3 sequence is 17 residues long. V was cut by 3 bases and J by 4 bases, with 19 bases left in between. The germline V gene has CDR1 LNHDA and CDR2 SQIVND (reference sequence). CDR3 amino acids: CASSIYGAGTAYNEQFF. CDR3 nucleotides: TGTGCCAGTAGTATTTATGGGGCCGGGACTGCATACAATGAGCAGTTCTTC.

In its sample, this clone was seen a few times. The genes are TRBV11-2 and TRBJ2-1, with 7 bases matching TRBD2. This CDR3 is built from 14 residues. The germline V gene encodes CDR1 SGHAT and CDR2 FQNNGV. The V and J ends lost 6 bases and 9 bases, in that order; junction bases with no gene match: 11. CDR3 in amino acids: CASRGEGSWGEQFF. DNA of the CDR3: TGTGCCAGCAGGGGGGAGGGGAGCTGGGGTGAGCAGTTCTTC.

This chain links TRBV10-1 with TRBJ2-1; 9 nucleotides align to TRBD2. Germline V gene sequence: CDR1 WNHNN, CDR2 SYGVQD (reference sequence). V shed 2 bases, J shed 13 bases, and the junction held 12 bases outside the gene matches. This CDR3 spans 15 amino acids. CDR3 sequence reads: CASSEGLAGSYTQFF. CDR3 DNA: TGCGCCAGCAGTGAGGGGCTAGCGGGATCCTATACTCAGTTCTTC.

This rearrangement joins TRBV5-1 to TRBJ2-5; 12 nucleotides agree with TRBD2. The J segment lost 2 bases and the V segment lost 4 bases, leaving 9 bases of the junction unmatched. The CDR3 runs to 17 residues. Germline loops: CDR1 SGHRS, CDR2 YFSETQ. The CDR3 region has the DNA TGCGCCAGCAGCGAACCAACTAGCGGGGGGCCACAAGAGACCCAGTACTTC. It yields the protein CASSEPTSGGPQETQYF.

The chain links TRBV5-4 to TRBJ2-5; D is unclear. CDR3 size: 14 residues. Germline CDR1 is SGHNT and CDR2 is YYREEE (reference sequence). Trimming took off 0 bases at V and 1 base at J, with 7 bases between the two ends. Written as DNA, the CDR3 is TGTGCCAGCAGCTTGGGCCGAGCCCAAGAGACCCAGTACTTC. Its protein is CASSLGRAQETQYF.

The gene calls are TRBV5-8 and TRBJ1-2; maybe TRBD1 (6 bases). The CDR3 has 15 residues. V lost 0 bases to trimming and J lost 3 bases, with 12 bases between them. Germline lookup yields CDR1 SGHTS and CDR2 YDEGEE. CDR3 sequence (DNA): TGTGCCAGCAGCTTGGCTCAGGGGTCCCACTATGGCTACACCTTC. Its protein is CASSLAQGSHYGYTF.

The chain carries TRBV19 and TRBJ2-5, with 7 bases identical to TRBD2. With V trimmed by 2 bases and J by 4 bases, 7 bases remained unmatched. Germline CDR1 and CDR2: LNHDA and SQIVND (reference sequence). This CDR3 comprises 15 residues. The CDR3 region is CASSILPGGGETQYF. The CDR3 nucleotides are TGTGCCAGTAGTATACTTCCGGGAGGAGGAGAGACCCAGTACTTC.

V and J are TRBV5-1 and TRBJ2-1, with TRBD1 identical over 7 bases. Germline CDR1 and CDR2: SGHRS and YFSETQ. The V gene end was trimmed by 2 bases and the J gene end by 5 bases; junction bases not matched to a gene: 7. The CDR3 runs 15 residues. The CDR3 is CASSFYPGQNNEQFF. DNA for the CDR3: TGCGCCAGCAGCTTTTATCCGGGACAGAACAATGAGCAGTTCTTC.

This sequence joins TRBV27 and TRBJ1-6, with 10 bases that match TRBD1. Germline CDR1 and CDR2: MNHEY and SMNVEV (reference sequence). The ends lost 4 bases at V and 12 bases at J; junction bases unmatched: 6. This CDR3 contains 14 residues. The CDR3 spells CASSSGTGAQPLHF. The CDR3 DNA is TGTGCCAGCAGTTCTGGGACAGGGGCACAACCCCTCCACTTT.

The rearrangement joins TRBV15 to TRBJ2-3; the D gene is possibly TRBD1 (5 bases). The CDR3 runs 16 residues. CDR1 is LNHNV and CDR2 is YYDKDF in the germline V gene (reference sequence). Trimming took off 2 bases at V and 0 bases at J, with 12 bases between the two ends. The CDR3 loop reads CATSRPPDRSTDTQYF. CDR3 in DNA: TGTGCCACCAGCAGACCCCCCGACAGAAGCACAGATACGCAGTATTTT.

The CDR3 DNA reads as TGTGCCAGCAGCTTAGTACTAGCGGGAGGCCGCTATTCCTACGAGCAGTACTTC. Protein product: CASSLVLAGGRYSYEQYF. This chain links TRBV7-2 with TRBJ2-7, with 12 bases that match TRBD2. This CDR3 region has 18 residues. The germline V gene has CDR1 SGHTA and CDR2 FQGNSA. The J segment lost 1 base and the V segment lost 1 base, leaving 8 bases of the junction unmatched.

This chain uses TRBV10-2 with TRBJ1-4; D gene uncertain. This CDR3 contains 14 residues. Deletions cut 6 bases from V and 3 bases from J, with 11 bases between. Per the germline V gene, CDR1 is WSHSY and CDR2 is SAAADI. In nucleotides, the CDR3 is TGCGCCAGCAGACCCAGCGGGGCTAATGAAAAACTGTTTTTT. It is translated as CASRPSGANEKLFF.

The rearrangement joins TRBV6-1 to TRBJ1-1; D might be TRBD1 (6 bases). The CDR3 runs to 16 residues. Germline V lookup: CDR1 MNHNS, CDR2 SASEGT. V lost 2 bases, J lost 5 bases, and 18 bases lay in between. In DNA form, the CDR3 reads TGTGCCAGCAGTGAACACCCACAGGGAGTTGGGACTGAAGCTTTCTTT. This encodes CASSEHPQGVGTEAFF.

The V and J genes are TRBV5-1 and TRBJ2-5, with 9 bases identical to TRBD2. Germline values: CDR1 SGHRS, CDR2 YFSETQ. CDR3 length: 14 amino acids. V shed 0 bases and J 5 bases; nucleotides not matched to a gene: 2. CDR3 loop: CASSLGLAVETQYF. The DNA for the CDR3 is TGCGCCAGCAGCTTGGGACTAGCGGTGGAGACCCAGTACTTC.

The chain couples TRBV2 to TRBJ2-3; TRBD1 agrees at 8 bases. The length of the CDR3 is 15 residues. V gave up 6 bases and J gave up 1 base; unmatched junction bases: 6. CDR1 is SNHLY and CDR2 is FYNNEI in the germline V gene. The CDR3 DNA reads as TGTGCCAGCAGCCCTGGGGACAGGCGCACAGATACGCAGTATTTT. It yields the protein CASSPGDRRTDTQYF.

In the case of this clone: The junction departs from the called germline gene at one end, perhaps through a read error. The chain is built from TRBV4-1 and TRBJ2-7, with 9 nucleotides matching TRBD1. The germline CDR1 and CDR2 sequences are MGHRA and YSYEKL. There are 16 residues in the CDR3. CDR3 DNA: TGTGCCAGCAGCCCAATGGGACAGGGAAGATCCTACGAGCAGTACTTC. Its translation: CASSPMGQGRSYEQYF.

The chain has TRBV6-1 and TRBJ2-7; no firm D call. In germline, CDR1 is MNHNS, CDR2 SASEGT. The CDR3 has 14 amino acids. Trimming cost V 5 bases and J 0 bases, with 11 bases left between them. The CDR3 DNA follows: TGTGCCAGCAGTCCCCAGCGCGTCTCCTACGAGCAGTACTTC. It yields the protein CASSPQRVSYEQYF.

This chain connects TRBV11-3 to TRBJ2-7, with TRBD1 identical over 8 bases. Looked up from germline, CDR1 is SGHNT and CDR2 is YENEEA. The CDR3 totals 14 residues. After removal of 6 bases from V and 2 bases from J, the junction contained 6 bases not matched to a gene. For the CDR3, the DNA is TGTGCCAGCAGACCCGGGACAGGTCCCTACGAGCAGTACTTC. Translating it yields CASRPGTGPYEQYF. The variable domain in full, completed from reference TRBV11-3 and TRBJ2-7, reads EAGVVQSPRYKIIEKKQPVAFWCNPISGHNTLYWYLQNLGQGPELLIRYENEEAVDDSQLPKDRFSAERLKGVDSTLKIQPAELGDSAVYLCASRPGTGPYEQYFGPGTRLTVT.

The chain recombines TRBV30 with TRBJ2-5; 10 bases agree with TRBD2. CDR3 length: 15 residues. Germline values: CDR1 GTSNPN, CDR2 SVGIG (reference sequence). V was clipped by 2 bases and J by 4 bases; unmatched bases: 7. Here the CDR3 DNA reads TGTGCCTGGAGTCCCGGACTAGCGGTGGGAGAGACCCAGTACTTC. Translated, it gives CAWSPGLAVGETQYF.

This sequence joins TRBV21-1 and TRBJ2-3; the table's TRBD2 call for D was not verified on the DNA. TRBV21-1 represents a pseudogene. This CDR3 comprises 16 residues. DNA of the CDR3: TGTGCCACCCCTTACTTGCGGGAGGGGGGCACAGATACGCAGTATTTT. Amino acids: CATPYLREGGTDTQYF.

The CDR3 nucleotides are TGCAGTGCTCCACAGGGAGATGGCTACACCTTC. Its protein is CSAPQGDGYTF. The genes are TRBV20-1 and TRBJ1-2, with a possible D match to TRBD1 (6 bases). Germline V CDR1 and CDR2: DFQATT, SNEGSKA (reference sequence). Trimming shortened V by 5 bases and J by 6 bases, and 10 bases separated the two germline ends. The CDR3 has 11 amino acids.

This rearrangement joins TRBV5-1 to TRBJ1-2, with D perhaps TRBD1 (6 bases). Looked up from germline, CDR1 is SGHRS and CDR2 is YFSETQ. V dropped 2 bases and J dropped 2 bases, with 7 bases sitting between them. The CDR3 has 13 residues. CDR3 residues: CASSLQGNYGYTF. For the CDR3, the DNA is TGCGCCAGCAGCTTACAGGGCAACTATGGCTACACCTTC. The full variable domain, in which reference TRBV5-1 and TRBJ1-2 provide the parts outside the CDR3, is KAGVTQTPRYLIKTRGQQVTLSCSPISGHRSVSWYQQTPGQGLQFLFEYFSETQRNKGNFPGRFSGRQFSNSRSEMNVSTLELGDSALYLCASSLQGNYGYTFGSGTRLTVV.

The chain is built from TRBV5-1 and TRBJ2-7; 9 nucleotides align to TRBD2. The CDR3 consists of 15 residues. From germline, CDR1 is SGHRS and CDR2 YFSETQ. Trimming took 4 bases from V and 6 from J; bases not matched to a gene: 11. CDR3 sequence: CASSLDGTSLIEQYF. The CDR3 nucleotides are TGCGCCAGCAGCCTGGACGGGACTAGCTTAATCGAGCAGTACTTC.

This sequence joins TRBV9 and TRBJ2-7, with TRBD1 matching 8 bases. V shed 3 bases, J shed 2 bases, and the junction held 1 base outside the gene matches. The CDR3 consists of 13 residues. Per the germline V gene, CDR1 is SGDLS and CDR2 is YYNGEE. CDR3 sequence reads: CASSAQGAYEQYF. The CDR3 coding sequence is TGTGCCAGCAGCGCACAGGGGGCCTACGAGCAGTACTTC.